The 10 T cell receptor beta chains given below trace back to one sample, sequenced in a study of blood T cell repertoires in COVID-19. This table comes from immunoSEQ multiplex PCR, and its TCRdb copy is limited to in-frame clones, with some not included. Found here are under 250,000 clones, about 85% of them singletons; the top ten hold less than 7%. Sequencing input: peripheral blood. The receptors derive from a woman in her thirties or forties with COVID-19, enrolled during active disease.

Notes on this clone: Other DNA sequences in the sample encode the same CDR3. The CDR3 region is CASSPAPGNTEAFF. The CDR3 bases are TGTGCCAGCTCACCAGCCCCAGGGAACACTGAAGCTTTCTTT. V usage is TRBV18 and J usage is TRBJ1-1, with unresolved D. The CDR3 is 14 amino acids. Germline V gene data show CDR1 as KGHSH and CDR2 as LQKENI. The V end was cut by 2 bases, the J end by 1 base, with 8 bases between.

The gene calls are TRBV24-1 and TRBJ2-5; TRBD2 might be the D (6 bases). Germline loops: CDR1 KGHDR, CDR2 SFDVKD. Between the trimmed V and J ends, which lost 4 bases and 1 base, there was a span of 15 bases. The CDR3 spans 16 residues. The DNA for the CDR3 is TGTGCCACCAGTGAGGGGGGACGGGAACTCCAAGAGACCCAGTACTTC. Translating gives CATSEGGRELQETQYF.

To note about this clone: Relative to the germline gene, one junction end is altered; a read error may explain this. The rearrangement joins TRBV18 to TRBJ2-1, with TRBD1 identical over 8 bases. Per the germline V gene, CDR1 is KGHSH and CDR2 is LQKENI. CDR3 size: 15 residues. The DNA of the CDR3 is TGTGCCAGCTCAACCGGGACAGGTTCCTCCAATGAGCAGTTCTTC. Translation: CASSTGTGSSNEQFF.

The rearrangement joins TRBV10-2 to TRBJ1-1; TRBD1 matches at 8 bases. Germline V gene sequence: CDR1 WSHSY, CDR2 SAAADI. The CDR3 contains 22 residues. V lost 0 bases and J lost 0; bases outside the gene matches: 21. CDR3: CASSESINPRQGPLKMNTEAFF. In nucleotides, the CDR3 is TGCGCCAGCAGTGAGTCCATTAACCCCCGACAGGGGCCTCTCAAGATGAACACTGAAGCTTTCTTT.

The CDR3 is CASRTGLTGNTIYF. CDR3 sequence (DNA): TGTGCCAGTCGGACAGGGTTGACTGGAAACACCATATATTTT. The chain carries TRBV2 and TRBJ1-3; 8 bases map to TRBD1. Germline CDR1 reads SNHLY; CDR2 reads FYNNEI. This CDR3 is 14 amino acids long. V gave up 9 bases and J gave up 2 bases; unmatched junction bases: 6.

This chain uses TRBV20-1 with TRBJ2-7; D uncertain. The CDR3 contains 11 residues. The V gene lost 7 bases and the J gene lost 5 bases, with 12 bases spanning the gap. Germline CDR1 DFQATT, CDR2 SNEGSKA (reference sequence). CDR3 sequence: CSGGGPDEQYF. The CDR3 nucleotides read TGCAGTGGCGGTGGCCCTGACGAGCAGTACTTC.

V gene TRBV7-9 combines with J gene TRBJ2-1, with TRBD1 matching over 8 bases. Germline trimming cut 5 bases from V and 7 bases from J; bases unmatched to any gene: 19. The CDR3 has 18 amino acids. Germline V CDR1 and CDR2: SEHNR, FQNEAQ (reference sequence). The CDR3 sequence: CASSPGWGDRGKKNEQFF. The CDR3 nucleotides are TGTGCCAGCAGCCCGGGCTGGGGCGACAGGGGTAAGAAAAATGAGCAGTTCTTC. The full variable domain, completed using reference TRBV7-9 and TRBJ2-1, is DTGVSQNPRHKITKRGQNVTFRCDPISEHNRLYWYRQTLGQGPEFLTYFQNEAQLEKSRLLSDRFSAERPKGSFSTLEIQRTEQGDSAMYLCASSPGWGDRGKKNEQFFGPGTRLTVL.

V usage is TRBV10-1 and J usage is TRBJ1-1, with no clear D. The germline V gene has CDR1 WNHNN and CDR2 SYGVQD (reference sequence). Trimming took off 5 bases at V and 5 bases at J, with 12 bases between the two ends. The CDR3 runs 13 residues. The CDR3 region is CASSPFVKTEAFF. For the CDR3, the DNA is TGCGCCAGCAGTCCTTTCGTTAAAACTGAAGCTTTCTTT.

This clone was counted between two and nine times. This rearrangement joins TRBV18 to TRBJ2-7, with 9 bases that match TRBD1. V trimming: 6 bases; J trimming: 7 bases; junction bases outside the gene matches: 10. The CDR3 runs 14 residues. Germline loops: CDR1 KGHSH, CDR2 LQKENI. The CDR3 nucleotides read TGTGCCAGCTCTCCGCGGGACAGGGCCCCGGAGCAGTACTTC. This encodes CASSPRDRAPEQYF.

This chain uses TRBV6-8 with TRBJ1-5; the D gene is possibly TRBD1 (5 bases). CDR3 length: 15 amino acids. Trimming shortened V by 7 bases and J by 4 bases, and 17 bases separated the two germline ends. Germline CDR1 is MNHGY and CDR2 is SAAAGT. The CDR3 protein is CASNDWGPKNQPQHF. For the CDR3, the DNA is TGTGCCAGCAATGACTGGGGCCCGAAGAATCAGCCCCAGCATTTT.